This T cell receptor beta chain appears in the sequencing data of a study of OX40 agonist ivuxolimab in advanced cancers. Some clones are missing from TCRdb's copy, which holds only in-frame ones; the method was immunoSEQ multiplex PCR. The sample has 100,000 or so clones, about 96% seen once. V was trimmed by 5 bases and J by 1 base, leaving 12 bases between them. Germline assignment: CDR1 MDHEN and CDR2 SYDVKM. The CDR3 runs 15 residues. This chain connects TRBV28 to TRBJ2-1; D is ambiguous. The TCR comes from an adult with an advanced solid tumor such as melanoma, head and neck, liver or kidney cancer. The sample was CD4+ or CD8+ T cells sorted from blood, taken in a trial of the OX40 agonist ivuxolimab. CDR3 nucleotides: TGTGCCAGCAGTACTCTCTGGTCTTCCTACAATGAGCAGTTCTTC. It encodes CASSTLWSSYNEQFF.